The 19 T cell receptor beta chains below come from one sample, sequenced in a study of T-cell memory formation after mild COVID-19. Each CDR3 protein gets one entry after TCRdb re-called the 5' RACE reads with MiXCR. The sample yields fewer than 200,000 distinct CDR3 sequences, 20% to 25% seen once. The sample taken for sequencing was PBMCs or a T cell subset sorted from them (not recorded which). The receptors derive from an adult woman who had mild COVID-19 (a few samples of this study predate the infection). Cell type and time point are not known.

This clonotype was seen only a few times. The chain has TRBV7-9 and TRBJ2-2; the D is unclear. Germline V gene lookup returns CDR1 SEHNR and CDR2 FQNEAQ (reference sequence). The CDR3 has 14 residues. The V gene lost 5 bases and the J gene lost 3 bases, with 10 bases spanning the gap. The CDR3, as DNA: TGTGCCAGCAGCCGCATAATAGACACCGGGGAGCTGTTTTTT. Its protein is CASSRIIDTGELFF.

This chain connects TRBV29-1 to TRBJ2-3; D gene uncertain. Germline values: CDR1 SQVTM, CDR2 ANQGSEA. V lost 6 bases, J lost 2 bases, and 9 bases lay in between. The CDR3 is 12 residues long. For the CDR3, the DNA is TGCAGCGTGGGAACACTCACAGATACGCAGTATTTT. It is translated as CSVGTLTDTQYF.

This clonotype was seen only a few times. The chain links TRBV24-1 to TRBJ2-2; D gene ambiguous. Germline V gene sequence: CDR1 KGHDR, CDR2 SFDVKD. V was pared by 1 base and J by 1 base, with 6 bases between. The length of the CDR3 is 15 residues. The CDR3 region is CATSDFRQNTGELFF. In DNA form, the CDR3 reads TGTGCCACCAGTGATTTTAGACAGAACACCGGGGAGCTGTTTTTT.

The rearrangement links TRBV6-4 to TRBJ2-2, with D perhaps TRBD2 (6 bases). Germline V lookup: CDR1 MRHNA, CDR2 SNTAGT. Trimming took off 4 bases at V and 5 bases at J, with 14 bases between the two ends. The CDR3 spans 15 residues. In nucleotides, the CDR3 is TGTGCCAGCAGTGTGTTTGCGGGGCAGACCGGGGAGCTGTTTTTT. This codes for CASSVFAGQTGELFF.

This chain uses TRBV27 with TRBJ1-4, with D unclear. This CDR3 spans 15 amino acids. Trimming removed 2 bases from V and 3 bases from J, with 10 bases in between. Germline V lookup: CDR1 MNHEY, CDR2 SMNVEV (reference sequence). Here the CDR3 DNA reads TGTGCCAGCAGTTTACTAGGACGGCCTAATGAAAAACTGTTTTTT. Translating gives CASSLLGRPNEKLFF. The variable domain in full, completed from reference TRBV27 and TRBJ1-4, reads EAQVTQNPRYLITVTGKKLTVTCSQNMNHEYMSWYRQDPGLGLRQIYYSMNVEVTDKGDVPEGYKVSRKEKRNFPLILESPSPNQTSLYFCASSLLGRPNEKLFFGSGTQLSVL.

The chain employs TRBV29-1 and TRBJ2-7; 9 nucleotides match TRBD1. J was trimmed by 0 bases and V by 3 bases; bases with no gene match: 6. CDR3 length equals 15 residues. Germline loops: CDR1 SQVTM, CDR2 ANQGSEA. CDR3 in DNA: TGCAGCGTTGATCGGGGACAGGGCAACTCCTACGAGCAGTACTTC. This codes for CSVDRGQGNSYEQYF.

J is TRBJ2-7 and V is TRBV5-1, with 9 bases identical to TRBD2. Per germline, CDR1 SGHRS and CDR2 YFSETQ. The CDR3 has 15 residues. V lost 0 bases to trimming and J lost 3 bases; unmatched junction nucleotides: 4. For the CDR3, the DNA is TGCGCCAGCAGCTTGGATCCTAGCGGGATCTACGAGCAGTACTTC. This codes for CASSLDPSGIYEQYF.

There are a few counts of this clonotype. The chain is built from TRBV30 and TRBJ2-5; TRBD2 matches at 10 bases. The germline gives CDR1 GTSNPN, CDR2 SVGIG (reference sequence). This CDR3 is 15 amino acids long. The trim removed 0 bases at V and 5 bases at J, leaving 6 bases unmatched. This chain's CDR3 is CAWSVSGGAGETQYF. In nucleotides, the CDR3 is TGTGCCTGGAGTGTAAGCGGGGGGGCAGGGGAGACCCAGTACTTC.

CDR3 protein: CASSPASKANSPLHF. The CDR3 nucleotides read TGTGCCAGCAGCCCCGCCTCGAAGGCTAATTCACCCCTCCACTTT. This chain uses TRBV7-2 with TRBJ1-6, with D uncertain. This CDR3 spans 15 amino acids. CDR1 SGHTA and CDR2 FQGNSA come from the germline V gene. V was shortened by 5 bases and J by 6 bases, with 14 bases between the two germline ends.

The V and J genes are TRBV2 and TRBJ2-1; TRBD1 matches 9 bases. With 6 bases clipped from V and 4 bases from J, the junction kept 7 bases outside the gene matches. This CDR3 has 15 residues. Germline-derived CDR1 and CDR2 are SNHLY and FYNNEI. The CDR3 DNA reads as TGTGCCAGCAGAACACAGGGGGCTTTGTACAATGAGCAGTTCTTC. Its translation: CASRTQGALYNEQFF.

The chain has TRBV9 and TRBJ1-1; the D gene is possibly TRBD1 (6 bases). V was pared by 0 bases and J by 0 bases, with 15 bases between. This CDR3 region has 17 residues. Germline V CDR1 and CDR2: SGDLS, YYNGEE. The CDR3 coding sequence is TGTGCCAGCAGCGTAGGTTCTTACAGGGAAATGAACACTGAAGCTTTCTTT. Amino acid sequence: CASSVGSYREMNTEAFF.

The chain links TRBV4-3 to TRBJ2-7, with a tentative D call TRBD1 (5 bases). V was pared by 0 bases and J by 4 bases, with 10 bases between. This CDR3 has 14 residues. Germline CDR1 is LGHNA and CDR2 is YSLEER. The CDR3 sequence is CASSQDWGSYEQYF. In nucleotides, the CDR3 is TGCGCCAGCAGCCAAGATTGGGGCTCTTACGAGCAGTACTTC.

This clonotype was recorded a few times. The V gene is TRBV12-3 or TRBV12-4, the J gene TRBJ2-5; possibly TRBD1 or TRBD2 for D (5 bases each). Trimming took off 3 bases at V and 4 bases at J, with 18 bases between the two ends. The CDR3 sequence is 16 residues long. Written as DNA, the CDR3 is TGTGCCAGCAGTTTCGGGAAGGGACCCTCAGGAGAGACCCAGTACTTC. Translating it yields CASSFGKGPSGETQYF.

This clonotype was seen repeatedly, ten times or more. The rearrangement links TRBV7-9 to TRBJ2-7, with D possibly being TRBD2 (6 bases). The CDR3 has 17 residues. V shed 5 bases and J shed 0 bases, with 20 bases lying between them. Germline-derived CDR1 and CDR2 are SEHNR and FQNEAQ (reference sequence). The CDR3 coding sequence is TGTGCCAGCAGCCTATCATCCGGAGGGCTAGCCTCCTACGAGCAGTACTTC. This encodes CASSLSSGGLASYEQYF.

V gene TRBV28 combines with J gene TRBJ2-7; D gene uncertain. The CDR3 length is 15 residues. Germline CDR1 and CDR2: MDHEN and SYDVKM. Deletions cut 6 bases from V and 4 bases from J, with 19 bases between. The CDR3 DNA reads TGTGCCAGCAGCCTTTACCAAGGCTCACCTTACGAGCAGTACTTC. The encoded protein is CASSLYQGSPYEQYF.

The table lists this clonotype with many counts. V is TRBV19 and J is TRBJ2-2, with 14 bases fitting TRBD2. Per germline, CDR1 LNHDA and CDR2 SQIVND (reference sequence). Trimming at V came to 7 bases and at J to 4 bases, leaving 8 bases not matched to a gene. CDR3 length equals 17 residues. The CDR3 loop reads CASIQTGLAGVTGELFF. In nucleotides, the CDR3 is TGTGCCAGTATTCAAACGGGACTAGCGGGAGTCACCGGGGAGCTGTTTTTT.

CDR3 nucleotides: TGTGCCAGCTGCGTCAACCGGGCCCCAAATGAAAAACTGTTTTTT. Encoded protein: CASCVNRAPNEKLFF. The chain is built from TRBV6-5 and TRBJ1-4; no definite D call. The germline CDR1 and CDR2 sequences are MNHEY and SVGAGI. The CDR3 extends over 15 amino acids. The germline V and J ends were trimmed by 8 bases and 5 bases, with 18 bases remaining between them.

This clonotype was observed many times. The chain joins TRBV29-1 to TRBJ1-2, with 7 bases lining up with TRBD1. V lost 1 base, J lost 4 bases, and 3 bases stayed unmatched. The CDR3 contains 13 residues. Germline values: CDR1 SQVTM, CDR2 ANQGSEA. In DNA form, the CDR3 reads TGCAGCGTTGAAGGGGGACAGTCCTATGGCTACACCTTC. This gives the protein CSVEGGQSYGYTF.

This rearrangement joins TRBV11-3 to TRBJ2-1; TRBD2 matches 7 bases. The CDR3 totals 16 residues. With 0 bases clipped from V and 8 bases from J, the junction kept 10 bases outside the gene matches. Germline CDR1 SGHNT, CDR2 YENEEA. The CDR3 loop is CASSLEYGGSFDEQFF. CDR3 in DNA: TGTGCCAGCAGCTTAGAATATGGCGGGAGCTTTGATGAGCAGTTCTTC.